This T cell receptor (beta chain) stems from a study of CD8 T cells in Susac syndrome. Random hexamers were used to reverse transcribe the RNA input (roughly 0.5 to 1 ug). Amplification of TCR beta CDR3 spanned 54 Vbeta and 13 Jbeta via immunoSEQ multiplex PCR. TCRdb itself ran the immunoSEQ multiplex PCR reads through MiXCR, one entry per CDR3 protein. The sample includes 150,000 to 160,000 distinct CDR3 sequences, about 95% of them seen just once. Only one count was recorded for this clonotype. The multiple sclerosis control cohort comprised treatment-naive individuals presenting with stable or active relapsing-remitting disease. Negative isolation yielded the CD8+ and CD4+ T cells, while FACS enriched the TEMRA cells. Germline V lookup: CDR1 SGHTA, CDR2 FQGTGA. The CDR3 is 18 residues long. V was clipped by 2 bases and J by 0 bases, with 20 bases between them.

The genes are TRBV7-3 and TRBJ2-7; D remains unclear. This receptor was taken from a human donor with multiple sclerosis. Sequenced material: CD8+ T cells from PBMCs. CDR3 DNA sequence: TGTGCCAGCAGCTTATTCCCTTGCAAAGGCGATTTCTCCTACGAGCAGTACGTC. This codes for CASSLFPCKGDFSYEQYV.